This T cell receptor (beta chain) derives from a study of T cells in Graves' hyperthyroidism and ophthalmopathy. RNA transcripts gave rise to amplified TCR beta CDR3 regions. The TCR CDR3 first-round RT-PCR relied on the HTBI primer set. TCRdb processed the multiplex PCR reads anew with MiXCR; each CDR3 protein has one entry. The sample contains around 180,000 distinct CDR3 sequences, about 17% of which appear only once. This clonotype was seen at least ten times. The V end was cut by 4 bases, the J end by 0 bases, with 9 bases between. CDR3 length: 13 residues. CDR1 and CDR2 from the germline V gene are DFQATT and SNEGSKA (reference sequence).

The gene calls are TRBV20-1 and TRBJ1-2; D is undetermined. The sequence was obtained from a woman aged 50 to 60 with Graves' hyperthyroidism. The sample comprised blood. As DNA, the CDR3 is TGCAGTGCTAAGGGCACAGCTAACTATGGCTACACCTTC. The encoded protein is CSAKGTANYGYTF.